This is a list of T cell receptor beta chains from one sample in a study of cytomegalovirus exposure and HLA in healthy donors. Clones were read by immunoSEQ multiplex PCR, and TCRdb kept only the in-frame ones, dropping some. In the table there are about 170,000 clones, roughly 80% of which are singletons. Sample: PBMCs. The receptors stem from a female donor in good health and CMV-seronegative. Both conserved end residues are part of each CDR3. For some rows the clone size is stated as once, few or many, or as a class when expanded; others skip it.

cdr3_length clone_size j_call v_call cdr3_aa
14 few TRBJ1-5 TRBV30 CAWTRQGAGQPQHF
16 few TRBJ2-7 TRBV19 CASSILAGGGFYEQYF
15 . TRBJ2-7 TRBV7-8 CASTRIAGLSYEQYF
15 . TRBJ1-2 TRBV6-5 CASSFEQGAYYGYTF
15 . TRBJ2-5 TRBV19 CASRSARTSQETQYF
15 . TRBJ2-1 TRBV25-1 CASSEYGQLYNEQFF
11 few . TRBV5-1 CASSFGGEQYF
14 . TRBJ2-5 TRBV5-1 CASTSTGIWETQYF
14 . TRBJ1-4 TRBV19 CASRRGTGTEKLFF
16 once TRBJ2-1 TRBV5-1 CASSLNPAGSYNEQFF
15 once TRBJ1-1 TRBV7-3 CASSPGQGLNTEAFF
14 many TRBJ1-3 TRBV10-2 CASTPGFSGNTIYF
15 once TRBJ2-2 TRBV7-9 CASSHSTEQAQELFF
17 few TRBJ2-2 TRBV4-1 CASSQVVLAGAAGELFF
14 once TRBJ2-6 TRBV11-2 CASTPGQSANVLTF
14 . TRBJ2-7 TRBV5-6 CASSLGQTSYEQYF
16 once TRBJ1-2 TRBV10-3 CAISESPREWGYGYTF
16 . TRBJ2-7 TRBV29-1 CSVGGRPGGRAYEQYF
15 . TRBJ2-7 TRBV6-1 CASSAGGTLTYEQYF
14 few TRBJ2-2 TRBV6-5 CASSYDRDTGELFF
13 . TRBJ1-2 TRBV7-3 CASSSGTGDGYTF
15 . TRBJ2-2 TRBV5-6 CASTYRGFLVGELFF
15 . TRBJ1-2 TRBV10-3 CAISLPGQGIYGYTF
14 few TRBJ2-2 TRBV5-1 CATYRGPNTGELFF
17 . TRBJ1-1 TRBV7-9 CASSPLSGRGFGTEAFF
14 . TRBJ2-3 TRBV6-5 CASRRPEGTDTQYF
14 . TRBJ2-2 TRBV6-4 CASKADSSIGELFF
14 . TRBJ2-7 TRBV7-2 CASSFAGGDYEQYF
13 few TRBJ1-6 TRBV6-6 CASSSSEFSPLHF
18 . TRBJ1-2 TRBV6-1 CASSDLGTLPPHDYGYTF
14 . TRBJ2-7 TRBV5-1 CASSRAWRGVEQYF
15 few TRBJ2-1 TRBV9 CASSVGGGPYNEQFF
14 . TRBJ2-3 TRBV7-9 CASRGGSSTDTQYF
15 . TRBJ2-5 TRBV28 CASSGGDTIKETQYF
12 . TRBJ1-1 TRBV30 CAWIIWGAEAFF
15 . TRBJ1-1 TRBV18 CASSSAAVQNTEAFF
13 . TRBJ1-2 TRBV30 CAWGQGDTDGYTF
12 few TRBJ2-7 TRBV4-2 CASSPLGGEQYF
13 . TRBJ2-7 TRBV7-2 CASSLDITYEQYF
16 . TRBJ2-5 TRBV9 CASSPHLLAGQETQYF
14 . TRBJ2-7 TRBV9 CASSVGGTRYEQYF
14 . TRBJ1-5 TRBV2 CASSAEQGNQPQHF
16 . TRBJ1-3 TRBV5-1 CASSLSPVKIRNTIYF
15 . TRBJ2-1 TRBV18 CASSPRDRAYNEQFF
12 . TRBJ1-5 TRBV19 CASSILVGAQHF
14 . TRBJ1-1 TRBV5-1 CASSFTGTNTEAFF
15 . TRBJ2-2 TRBV15 CATSRRLPAGRELFF
14 few TRBJ1-6 TRBV6-5 CASSRTGGESPLHF
15 . TRBJ1-5 TRBV5-1 CASSLTGGAGRPQHF
18 few TRBJ2-3 TRBV18 CASSQISGTESSTDTQYF
16 . TRBJ2-3 TRBV7-9 CASSLGLAGYTDTQYF
13 . TRBJ2-1 TRBV5-1 CASSLFGDNEQFF
15 few TRBJ2-3 TRBV5-5 CASSRDAGNTDTQYF
15 . TRBJ2-1 TRBV15 CATSKRQGINNEQFF
14 few TRBJ1-2 TRBV30 CAWSGDRVSRGYTF
15 . TRBJ2-1 TRBV23-1 CASSQSGGSYNEQFF
12 . TRBJ1-1 TRBV6-1 CASKRGGTEAFF